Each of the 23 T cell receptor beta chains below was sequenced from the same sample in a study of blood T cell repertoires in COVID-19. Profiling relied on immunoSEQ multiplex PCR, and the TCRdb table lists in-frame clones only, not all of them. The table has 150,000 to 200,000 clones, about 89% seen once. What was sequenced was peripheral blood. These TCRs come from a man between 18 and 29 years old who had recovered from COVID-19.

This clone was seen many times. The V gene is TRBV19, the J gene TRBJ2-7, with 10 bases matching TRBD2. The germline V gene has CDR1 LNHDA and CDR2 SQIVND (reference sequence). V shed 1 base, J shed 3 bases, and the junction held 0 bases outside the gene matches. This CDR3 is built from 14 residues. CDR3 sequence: CASSIASGSYEQYF. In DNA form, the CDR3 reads TGTGCCAGTAGTATAGCTAGCGGGAGCTACGAGCAGTACTTC.

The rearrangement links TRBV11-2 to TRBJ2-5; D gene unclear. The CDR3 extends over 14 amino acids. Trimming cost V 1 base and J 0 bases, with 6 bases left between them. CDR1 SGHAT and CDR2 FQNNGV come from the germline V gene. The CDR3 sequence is CASSLGANQETQYF. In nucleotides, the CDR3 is TGTGCCAGCAGCTTAGGGGCAAACCAAGAGACCCAGTACTTC.

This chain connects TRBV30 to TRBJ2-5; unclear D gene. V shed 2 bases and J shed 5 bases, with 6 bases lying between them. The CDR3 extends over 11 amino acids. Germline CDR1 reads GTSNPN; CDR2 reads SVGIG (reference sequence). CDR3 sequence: CAWSSRETQYF. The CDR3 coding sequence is TGTGCCTGGAGTTCCAGGGAGACCCAGTACTTC.

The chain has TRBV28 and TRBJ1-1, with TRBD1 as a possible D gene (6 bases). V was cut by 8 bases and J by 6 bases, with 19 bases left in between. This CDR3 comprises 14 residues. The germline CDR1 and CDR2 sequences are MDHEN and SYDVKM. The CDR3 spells CASAIRGGYAEAFF. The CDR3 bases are TGTGCCAGCGCTATTAGGGGGGGCTACGCTGAAGCTTTCTTT.

The CDR3 loop reads CASSLGAGVQYEQYF. The CDR3 nucleotides are TGTGCCAGCAGCTTAGGTGCGGGAGTACAATACGAGCAGTACTTC. The rearrangement joins TRBV7-2 to TRBJ2-7; 7 nucleotides match TRBD2. Losses at the gene ends were 1 base for V and 4 bases for J; bases not matched to a gene: 7. This CDR3 contains 15 residues. CDR1 and CDR2 from the germline V gene are SGHTA and FQGNSA.

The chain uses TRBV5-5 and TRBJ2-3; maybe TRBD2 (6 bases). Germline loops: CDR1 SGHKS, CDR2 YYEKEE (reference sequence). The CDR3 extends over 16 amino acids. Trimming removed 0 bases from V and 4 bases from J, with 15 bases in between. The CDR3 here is CASSLAFALASDTQYF. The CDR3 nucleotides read TGTGCCAGCAGCTTGGCCTTCGCGCTAGCGTCAGATACGCAGTATTTT.

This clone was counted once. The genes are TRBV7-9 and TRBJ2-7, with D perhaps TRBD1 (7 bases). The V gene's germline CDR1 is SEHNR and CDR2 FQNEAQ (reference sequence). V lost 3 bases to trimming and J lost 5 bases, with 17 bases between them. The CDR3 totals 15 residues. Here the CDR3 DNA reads TGTGCCAGCAGCTTTAACAGGCTCAGGGGGGACGAGCAGTACTTC. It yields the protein CASSFNRLRGDEQYF.

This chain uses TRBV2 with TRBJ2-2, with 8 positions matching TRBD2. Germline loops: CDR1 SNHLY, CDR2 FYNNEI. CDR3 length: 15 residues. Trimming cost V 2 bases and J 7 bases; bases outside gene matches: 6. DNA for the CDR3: TGTGCCAGCAGTGAATGGCTAGCGGGCGGCGGGGAGCTGTTTTTT. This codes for CASSEWLAGGGELFF. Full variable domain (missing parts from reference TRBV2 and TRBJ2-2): EPEVTQTPSHQVTQMGQEVILRCVPISNHLYFYWYRQILGQKVEFLVSFYNNEISEKSEIFDDQFSVERPDGSNFTLKIRSTKLEDSAMYFCASSEWLAGGGELFFGEGSRLTVL.

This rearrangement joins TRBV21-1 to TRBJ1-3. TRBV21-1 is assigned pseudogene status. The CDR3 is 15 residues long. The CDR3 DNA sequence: TGTGCCAGCAGCCGCTCACCGGAGTCTGGAAACACCATATATTTT. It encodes CASSRSPESGNTIYF.

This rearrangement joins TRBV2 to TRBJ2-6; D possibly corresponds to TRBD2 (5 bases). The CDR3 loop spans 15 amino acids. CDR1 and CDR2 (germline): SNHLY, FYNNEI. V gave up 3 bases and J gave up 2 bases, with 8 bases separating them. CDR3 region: CASSDIGTGANVLTF. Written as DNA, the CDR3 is TGTGCCAGCAGTGATATCGGGACTGGGGCCAACGTCCTGACTTTC.

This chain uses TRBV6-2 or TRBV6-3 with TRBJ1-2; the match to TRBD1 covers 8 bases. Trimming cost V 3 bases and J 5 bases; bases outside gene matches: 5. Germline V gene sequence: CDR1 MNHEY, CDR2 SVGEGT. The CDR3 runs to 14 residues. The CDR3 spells CASSYSDRGYGYTF. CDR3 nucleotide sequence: TGTGCCAGCAGTTATTCCGACAGGGGTTATGGCTACACCTTC.

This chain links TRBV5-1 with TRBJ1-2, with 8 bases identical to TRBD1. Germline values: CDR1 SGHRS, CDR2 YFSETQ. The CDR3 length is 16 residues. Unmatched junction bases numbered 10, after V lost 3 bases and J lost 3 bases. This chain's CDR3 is CASSWEADRDDYGYTF. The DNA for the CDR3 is TGCGCCAGCAGCTGGGAGGCGGACAGGGACGACTATGGCTACACCTTC.

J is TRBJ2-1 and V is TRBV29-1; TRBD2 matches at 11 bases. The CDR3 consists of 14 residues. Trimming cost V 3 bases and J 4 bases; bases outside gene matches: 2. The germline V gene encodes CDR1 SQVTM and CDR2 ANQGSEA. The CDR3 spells CSVERTSGYNEQFF. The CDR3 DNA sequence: TGCAGCGTTGAGAGGACTAGCGGGTACAATGAGCAGTTCTTC.

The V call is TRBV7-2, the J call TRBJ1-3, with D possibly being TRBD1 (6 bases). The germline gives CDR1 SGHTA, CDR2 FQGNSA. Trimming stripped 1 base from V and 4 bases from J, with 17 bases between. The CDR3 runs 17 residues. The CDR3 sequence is CASSLVRGASAGNTIYF. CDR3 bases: TGTGCCAGCAGCTTAGTACGGGGGGCTTCAGCGGGAAACACCATATATTTT.

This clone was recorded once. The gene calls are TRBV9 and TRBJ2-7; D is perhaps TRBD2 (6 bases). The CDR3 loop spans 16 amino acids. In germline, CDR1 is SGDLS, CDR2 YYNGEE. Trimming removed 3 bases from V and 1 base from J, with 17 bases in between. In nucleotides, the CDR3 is TGTGCCAGCAGCGCGGGGGTTGGGGACGGGTCCTACGAGCAGTACTTC. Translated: CASSAGVGDGSYEQYF.

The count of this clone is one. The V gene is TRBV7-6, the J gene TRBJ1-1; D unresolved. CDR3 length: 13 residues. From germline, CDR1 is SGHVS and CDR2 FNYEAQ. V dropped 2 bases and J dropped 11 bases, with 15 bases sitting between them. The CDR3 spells CASSLSGTKGAFF. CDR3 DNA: TGTGCCAGCAGCTTATCGGGAACGAAAGGGGCTTTCTTT.

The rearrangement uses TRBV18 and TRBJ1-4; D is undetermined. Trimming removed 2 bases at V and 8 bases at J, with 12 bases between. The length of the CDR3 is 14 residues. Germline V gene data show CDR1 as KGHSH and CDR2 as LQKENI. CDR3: CASSPGQVGEKLFF. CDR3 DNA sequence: TGTGCCAGCTCACCAGGGCAGGTTGGGGAAAAACTGTTTTTT.

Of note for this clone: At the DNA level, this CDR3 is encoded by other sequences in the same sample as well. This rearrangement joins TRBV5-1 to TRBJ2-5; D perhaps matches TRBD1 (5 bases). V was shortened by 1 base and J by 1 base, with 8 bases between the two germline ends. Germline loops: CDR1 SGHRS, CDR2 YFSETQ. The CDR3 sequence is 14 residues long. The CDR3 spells CASSLYRGQETQYF. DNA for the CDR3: TGCGCCAGCAGCTTGTATAGGGGCCAAGAGACCCAGTACTTC.

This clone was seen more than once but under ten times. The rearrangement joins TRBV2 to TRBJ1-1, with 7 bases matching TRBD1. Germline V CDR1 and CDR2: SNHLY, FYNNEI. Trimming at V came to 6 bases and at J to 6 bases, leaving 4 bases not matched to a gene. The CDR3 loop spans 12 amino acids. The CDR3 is CASRGQVSEAFF. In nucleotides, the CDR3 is TGTGCCAGCAGAGGACAGGTCTCTGAAGCTTTCTTT.

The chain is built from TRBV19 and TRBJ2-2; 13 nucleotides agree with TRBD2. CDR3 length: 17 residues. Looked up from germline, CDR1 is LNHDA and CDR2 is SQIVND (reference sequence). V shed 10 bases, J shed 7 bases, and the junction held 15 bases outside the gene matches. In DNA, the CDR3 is TGTGCCACAAGACCCACTAGCGGGAGGGCCAGTGTCGGGGAGCTGTTTTTT. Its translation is CATRPTSGRASVGELFF.

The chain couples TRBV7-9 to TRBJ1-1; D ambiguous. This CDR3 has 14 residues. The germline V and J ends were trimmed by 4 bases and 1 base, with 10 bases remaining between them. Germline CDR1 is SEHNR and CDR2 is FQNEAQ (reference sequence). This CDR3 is CASSSTRQNTEAFF. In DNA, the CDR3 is TGTGCCAGCAGCTCCACCCGACAGAACACTGAAGCTTTCTTT.

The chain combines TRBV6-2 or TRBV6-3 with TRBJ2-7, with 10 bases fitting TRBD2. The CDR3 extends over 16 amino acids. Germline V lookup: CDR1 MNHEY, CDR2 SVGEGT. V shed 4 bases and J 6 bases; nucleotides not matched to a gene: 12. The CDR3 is CASSLPRLAGAGEQYF. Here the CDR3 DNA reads TGTGCCAGCAGTTTACCCCGGCTAGCGGGAGCGGGCGAGCAGTACTTC.

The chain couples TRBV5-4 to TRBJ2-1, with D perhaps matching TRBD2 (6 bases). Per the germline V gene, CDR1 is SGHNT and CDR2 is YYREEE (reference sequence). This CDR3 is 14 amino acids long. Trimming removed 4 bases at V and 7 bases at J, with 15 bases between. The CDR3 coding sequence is TGTGCCAGCAGCACCCCGGCGGGGCTAAATGAGCAGTTCTTC. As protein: CASSTPAGLNEQFF. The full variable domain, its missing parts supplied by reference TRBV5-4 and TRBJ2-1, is ETGVTQSPTHLIKTRGQQVTLRCSSQSGHNTVSWYQQALGQGPQFIFQYYREEENGRGNFPPRFSGLQFPNYSSELNVNALELDDSALYLCASSTPAGLNEQFFGPGTRLTVL.